What follows are 29 T cell receptor beta chains derived from one specimen sequenced in a study of T cell repertoires in cytomegalovirus infection. Via MiXCR, TCRdb re-called the reads, giving one row per CDR3 protein. The sample yields 650,000 to 900,000 distinct CDR3 sequences, about 30% seen once. Which antigens these TCRs recognize remains unknown. The input for sequencing was cultured CD8+ T cells from PBMCs, taken from culture after CMV antigen stimulation. These receptors all stem from a human donor in good health (CMV status not recorded). Some clones in this sample may be carry-over from other donors' samples.

This chain links TRBV12-3 or TRBV12-4 with TRBJ2-3; weak D call: TRBD2 (6 bases). The length of the CDR3 is 14 residues. V gave up 5 bases and J gave up 2 bases, with 11 bases separating them. The CDR3 sequence: CASSRDFITDTQYF. The CDR3 DNA sequence: TGTGCCAGCAGTCGGGACTTCATCACAGATACGCAGTATTTT.

This clonotype came up many times. The CDR3 coding sequence is TGTGCCAGCAGCCTCGGACAGAAGCAAGAGACCCAGTACTTC. It translates to CASSLGQKQETQYF. This chain uses TRBV7-9 with TRBJ2-5, with TRBD1 as a possible D gene (6 bases). Germline V gives CDR1 SEHNR, CDR2 FQNEAQ (reference sequence). The CDR3 runs 14 residues. V dropped 5 bases and J dropped 2 bases, with 12 bases sitting between them.

This clonotype was seen a handful of times. The V gene is TRBV19, the J gene TRBJ2-7; D is possibly TRBD2 (6 bases). The CDR3 length is 14 residues. Germline CDR1 and CDR2: LNHDA and SQIVND (reference sequence). Trimming pared 5 bases from V and 6 bases from J, leaving 17 bases between. As DNA, the CDR3 is TGTGCCAGTAGTCCAGCCGGGGGAATCTCCGAGCAGTACTTC. Residues: CASSPAGGISEQYF. Together with reference TRBV19 and TRBJ2-7, the CDR3 gives the full variable domain: DGGITQSPKYLFRKEGQNVTLSCEQNLNHDAMYWYRQDPGQGLRLIYYSQIVNDFQKGDIAEGYSVSREKKESFPLTVTSAQKNPTAFYLCASSPAGGISEQYFGPGTRLTVT.

The V call is TRBV24-1, the J call TRBJ1-4, with 7 bases fitting TRBD1. The ends lost 3 bases at V and 0 bases at J; junction bases unmatched: 3. The CDR3 spans 16 residues. Germline CDR1 and CDR2: KGHDR and SFDVKD. CDR3 in DNA: TGTGCCACCAGTGATGGGACAGTAGCAACTAATGAAAAACTGTTTTTT. Residues: CATSDGTVATNEKLFF.

The chain joins TRBV12-3 or TRBV12-4 to TRBJ2-7; 7 bases match TRBD1. This CDR3 has 13 residues. The trim removed 4 bases at V and 7 bases at J, leaving 7 bases unmatched. This CDR3 reads CASSSTTGWEQYF. The DNA of the CDR3 is TGTGCCAGCAGTTCCACGACAGGGTGGGAGCAGTACTTC.

A few counts support this clonotype. The chain has TRBV11-2 and TRBJ1-5; D gene ambiguous. Germline V gives CDR1 SGHAT, CDR2 FQNNGV. The V end lost 3 bases, the J end lost 6 bases, and 12 bases lay between the germline ends. The CDR3 sequence is 14 residues long. CDR3 loop: CASSLGPMGQPQHF. CDR3 nucleotides: TGTGCCAGCAGCTTGGGCCCAATGGGTCAGCCCCAGCATTTT.

The rearrangement joins TRBV27 to TRBJ1-1; 8 bases are shared with TRBD1. CDR3 length: 14 amino acids. Germline V CDR1 and CDR2: MNHEY, SMNVEV (reference sequence). The junction had 7 bases not matched to a gene; V was cut back by 4 bases and J by 6 bases. CDR3 DNA sequence: TGTGCCAGCAGTTACCGGGACAGGTCTCCTGAAGCTTTCTTT. Translation gives CASSYRDRSPEAFF.

The J gene is TRBJ2-1, the V gene TRBV10-3, with 15 bases lining up with TRBD2. The CDR3 is 19 amino acids. Germline values: CDR1 ENHRY, CDR2 SYGVKD. Trimming at V came to 6 bases and at J to 8 bases, leaving 17 bases not matched to a gene. Here the CDR3 DNA reads TGTGCCATCAGAGTTGTCGGGACTAGCGGGGGGAGGGGAGGCCATGAGCAGTTCTTC. It codes for CAIRVVGTSGGRGGHEQFF.

The sample holds many counts of this clonotype. The V gene is TRBV11-2, the J gene TRBJ2-7; no reliable D call. The germline V gene has CDR1 SGHAT and CDR2 FQNNGV. The CDR3 has 12 amino acids. The V gene lost 6 bases and the J gene lost 6 bases, with 12 bases spanning the gap. The CDR3 coding sequence is TGTGCCAGCAGTCTGGACCCTACCGAGCAGTACGTC. Translating gives CASSLDPTEQYV.

This clonotype was detected only a few times. The CDR3, as DNA: TGTGCCAGCACCCTTTCGACCGGGGGGCTTTATGGCTACACCTTC. Translating gives CASTLSTGGLYGYTF. This chain links TRBV7-9 with TRBJ1-2, with D possibly TRBD1 on 6 matching bases. Germline V gene lookup returns CDR1 SEHNR and CDR2 FQNEAQ (reference sequence). The CDR3 runs to 15 residues. The V end was cut by 7 bases, the J end by 5 bases, with 20 bases between. Variable domain in full (rest from reference TRBV7-9 and TRBJ1-2): DTGVSQNPRHKITKRGQNVTFRCDPISEHNRLYWYRQTLGQGPEFLTYFQNEAQLEKSRLLSDRFSAERPKGSFSTLEIQRTEQGDSAMYLCASTLSTGGLYGYTFGSGTRLTVV.

This clonotype was counted only a few times. The chain is built from TRBV2 and TRBJ1-2, with D unresolved. The CDR3 has 14 amino acids. CDR1 and CDR2 from the germline V gene are SNHLY and FYNNEI. Trimming took off 10 bases at V and 4 bases at J, with 19 bases between the two ends. CDR3: CATPGLVSRYGYTF. The CDR3 DNA reads TGTGCCACCCCCGGCCTCGTCTCGCGCTATGGCTACACCTTC. The full variable domain, its missing parts supplied by reference TRBV2 and TRBJ1-2, is EPEVTQTPSHQVTQMGQEVILRCVPISNHLYFYWYRQILGQKVEFLVSFYNNEISEKSEIFDDQFSVERPDGSNFTLKIRSTKLEDSAMYFCATPGLVSRYGYTFGSGTRLTVV.

This clonotype was seen a handful of times. The chain links TRBV7-6 to TRBJ2-7; 8 bases are a match to TRBD2. With 5 bases clipped from V and 2 bases from J, the junction kept 5 bases outside the gene matches. Germline V gene data show CDR1 as SGHVS and CDR2 as FNYEAQ. CDR3 length: 14 amino acids. For the CDR3, the DNA is TGTGCCAGCAGCATTAGCGGGGATCCCTACGAGCAGTACGTC. Residues: CASSISGDPYEQYV.

J is TRBJ1-2 and V is TRBV7-6; tentatively, D is TRBD1 (5 bases). The V and J ends lost 6 bases and 2 bases respectively, with 13 bases between them. The CDR3 loop spans 14 amino acids. Germline V lookup: CDR1 SGHVS, CDR2 FNYEAQ. The CDR3 region has the DNA TGTGCCAGCAGTCCATTCCGGGACAACTATGGCTACACCTTC. Translating gives CASSPFRDNYGYTF.

A word on this clonotype: A single base separates this from a much larger clone, so it may be a read error. The rearrangement links TRBV12-3 or TRBV12-4 to TRBJ1-5, with 10 bases lining up with TRBD1. The CDR3 extends over 15 amino acids. The CDR3 here is CVSSPGTGDGQPQHF. CDR3 coding DNA: TGTGTCAGCAGTCCCGGGACAGGGGATGGTCAGCCCCAGCATTTT.

The chain recombines TRBV27 with TRBJ2-7, with TRBD1 matching over 7 bases. The trim removed 6 bases at V and 5 bases at J, leaving 16 bases unmatched. CDR1 is MNHEY, CDR2 SMNVEV, per germline (reference sequence). The CDR3 is made up of 16 amino acids. CDR3 sequence reads: CASRPRDSLTENEQYF. The CDR3 region has the DNA TGTGCCAGCAGGCCAAGGGACAGTTTAACAGAGAACGAGCAGTACTTC.

The V and J genes are TRBV27 and TRBJ1-1; D call uncertain. Per germline, CDR1 MNHEY and CDR2 SMNVEV (reference sequence). CDR3 length: 14 amino acids. The ends were cut back, 4 bases at V and 6 bases at J, with 15 bases in the middle. CDR3 sequence: CASSSTWAAAEAFF. The CDR3 bases are TGTGCCAGCAGTTCAACATGGGCGGCCGCTGAAGCTTTCTTT.

This clonotype has more than one count but fewer than ten. The chain combines TRBV10-3 with TRBJ1-3, with 9 bases identical to TRBD1. Germline assignment: CDR1 ENHRY and CDR2 SYGVKD. V shed 10 bases and J 0 bases; nucleotides not matched to a gene: 10. The CDR3 has 16 amino acids. The CDR3 sequence: CANRPGQGTSGNTIYF. The CDR3 DNA reads TGTGCCAACAGACCGGGACAGGGAACCTCTGGAAACACCATATATTTT.

The chain carries TRBV14 and TRBJ2-3; 8 bases are a match to TRBD2. The CDR3 extends over 17 amino acids. Losses at the gene ends were 1 base for V and 0 bases for J; bases not matched to a gene: 6. Germline-derived CDR1 and CDR2 are SGHDN and FVKESK. The CDR3 sequence: CASSQAERGFSTDTQYF. The CDR3 DNA reads TGTGCCAGCAGCCAAGCTGAGCGGGGGTTTAGCACAGATACGCAGTATTTT.

This clonotype was counted a few times. This chain connects TRBV9 to TRBJ2-3; tentative D call: TRBD1 (6 bases). Germline CDR1 and CDR2: SGDLS and YYNGEE. V was cut by 2 bases and J by 0 bases, with 7 bases left in between. CDR3 length: 14 amino acids. The DNA of the CDR3 is TGTGCCAGCAGCGTTGACAGGAGCACAGATACGCAGTATTTT. Translating gives CASSVDRSTDTQYF.

V and J are TRBV20-1 and TRBJ1-2; D is ambiguous. Trimming stripped 0 bases from V and 8 bases from J, with 13 bases between. CDR1 is DFQATT, CDR2 SNEGSKA, per germline (reference sequence). The CDR3 has 13 amino acids. CDR3 in amino acids: CSAREPIHWGYTF. Written as DNA, the CDR3 is TGCAGTGCTAGAGAACCTATCCATTGGGGCTACACCTTC.

DNA of the CDR3: TGTGCCAGCAGTTATAAGGGACAGGGCCCTTACAATGAGCAGTTCTTC. Protein sequence: CASSYKGQGPYNEQFF. This sequence joins TRBV6-6 and TRBJ2-1; 9 bases line up with TRBD1. The V gene's germline CDR1 is MNHNY and CDR2 SVGAGI (reference sequence). The V gene end was trimmed by 3 bases and the J gene end by 4 bases; junction bases not matched to a gene: 7. The CDR3 extends over 16 amino acids.

The rearrangement joins TRBV4-2 to TRBJ1-1; no firm D call. V lost 1 base and J lost 0, with 9 bases in between. Per the germline V gene, CDR1 is LGHNA and CDR2 is YNFKEQ. There are 15 residues in the CDR3. The CDR3 region has the DNA TGTGCCAGCAGCCAAGTTCCCGTGCTGAACACTGAAGCTTTCTTT. Translated: CASSQVPVLNTEAFF.

V usage is TRBV12-5 and J usage is TRBJ1-2, with 10 bases identical to TRBD1. Germline V gene data show CDR1 as LGHNT and CDR2 as FRNRAP. This CDR3 region has 16 residues. With 3 bases clipped from V and 6 bases from J, the junction kept 10 bases outside the gene matches. CDR3 region: CASGFSGTGVWNGYTF. As DNA, the CDR3 is TGTGCTAGTGGTTTCTCCGGGACAGGGGTCTGGAATGGCTACACCTTC.

This chain joins TRBV6-5 and TRBJ2-5; TRBD1 aligns across 10 bases. The junction had 20 bases not matched to a gene; V was cut back by 7 bases and J by 0 bases. Germline CDR1 and CDR2: MNHEY and SVGAGI. This CDR3 is 20 amino acids long. The CDR3 reads CASTIWESAGTGEYQETQYF. The DNA for the CDR3 is TGTGCCAGCACAATCTGGGAGAGCGCCGGGACAGGGGAGTACCAAGAGACCCAGTACTTC.

The chain recombines TRBV27 with TRBJ1-1; D unresolved. Germline V lookup: CDR1 MNHEY, CDR2 SMNVEV (reference sequence). The V gene lost 0 bases and the J gene lost 1 base, with 21 bases spanning the gap. There are 19 residues in the CDR3. The CDR3 DNA sequence: TGTGCCAGCAGTTTATCTTCATACAGATTGGGTCGTGAGAACACTGAAGCTTTCTTT. It encodes CASSLSSYRLGRENTEAFF.

J is TRBJ2-5 and V is TRBV4-1, with D unresolved. This CDR3 is built from 15 residues. Germline V gives CDR1 MGHRA, CDR2 YSYEKL. Trimming left V 0 bases short and J 7 bases short, with 15 bases between. The CDR3 region is CASSQDKGYEGTQYF. The CDR3 DNA sequence: TGCGCCAGCAGCCAAGATAAAGGGTATGAAGGGACCCAGTACTTC.

The V and J genes are TRBV2 and TRBJ1-5, with D unclear. Germline-derived CDR1 and CDR2 are SNHLY and FYNNEI. The CDR3 contains 16 residues. Trimming removed 2 bases at V and 7 bases at J, with 18 bases between. For the CDR3, the DNA is TGTGCCAGCAGTGAAAATTTTTTTGAGTTAGGGCAGCCCCAGCATTTT. As protein: CASSENFFELGQPQHF. The variable domain in full, completed from reference TRBV2 and TRBJ1-5, reads EPEVTQTPSHQVTQMGQEVILRCVPISNHLYFYWYRQILGQKVEFLVSFYNNEISEKSEIFDDQFSVERPDGSNFTLKIRSTKLEDSAMYFCASSENFFELGQPQHFGDGTRLSIL.

This clonotype appeared a few times. This chain links TRBV28 with TRBJ2-6; D call uncertain. Germline V CDR1 and CDR2: MDHEN, SYDVKM. V gave up 3 bases and J gave up 0 bases, with 15 bases separating them. This CDR3 spans 18 amino acids. The DNA for the CDR3 is TGTGCCAGCAGTTTCAAGGGTCACCCCCTCTCTGGGGCCAACGTCCTGACTTTC. This codes for CASSFKGHPLSGANVLTF.

This clonotype was seen a handful of times. The V and J genes are TRBV7-9 and TRBJ1-5; D remains ambiguous. V lost 4 bases and J 4 bases, leaving 26 bases between the germline ends. This CDR3 contains 19 residues. Germline values: CDR1 SEHNR, CDR2 FQNEAQ (reference sequence). CDR3 DNA sequence: TGTGCCAGCAGCTCTTACATGCGGAGCGTGGATGGCGGGAATCAGCCCCAGCATTTT. It yields the protein CASSSYMRSVDGGNQPQHF.